This entry concerns a single TCR beta chain. The ends were cut back, 0 bases at V and 11 bases at J, with 14 bases in the middle. In germline, CDR1 is MNHEY, CDR2 SVGAGI. This CDR3 comprises 15 residues. This record belongs to a study of identical twins. cDNA carried unique molecular identifiers, and a universal primer site was added by template switching. TCRdb re-derived calls from the 5' RACE reads in MiXCR, one entry per CDR3 protein. The table lists 450,000 to 600,000 distinct CDR3 sequences, approximately 20% of them singletons. Healthy Caucasian donors formed the entire cohort. A further study also used this sample, focusing on yellow fever vaccine responses in identical twins.

The clonotype originates from a woman aged 18-30 years in good health. V and J are TRBV6-5 and TRBJ1-6, with D maybe TRBD1 (6 bases). The sequenced sample was CD4+ T cells sorted from blood. Written as DNA, the CDR3 is TGTGCCAGCAGTTACTCTAGGGGGGACGGGACACCCCTCCACTTT. This encodes CASSYSRGDGTPLHF.